Below are 30 T cell receptor beta chains sequenced from a single sample in a study of OX40 agonist ivuxolimab in advanced cancers. TCRdb's table, derived via immunoSEQ multiplex PCR, lists solely in-frame clones and lacks some. The table includes 22,000 or so clones, around four fifths detected once. Sample: CD4+ or CD8+ T cells sorted from blood, taken in a trial of the OX40 agonist ivuxolimab. Source of these receptors: an adult with an advanced solid tumor such as melanoma, head and neck, liver or kidney cancer.

This chain joins TRBV6-5 and TRBJ2-5; D not certain. V gave up 0 bases and J gave up 5 bases, with 16 bases separating them. This CDR3 spans 16 amino acids. Germline-derived CDR1 and CDR2 are MNHEY and SVGAGI. CDR3 sequence reads: CASSYSIPGSWETQYF. CDR3 coding DNA: TGTGCCAGCAGTTACTCGATCCCGGGTTCATGGGAGACCCAGTACTTC.

The chain combines TRBV29-1 with TRBJ2-3; D is undetermined. Trimming took off 3 bases at V and 10 bases at J, with 17 bases between the two ends. The germline V gene encodes CDR1 SQVTM and CDR2 ANQGSEA. This CDR3 spans 13 amino acids. The CDR3 spells CSVEPLSSRAQYF. The CDR3 nucleotides are TGCAGCGTTGAGCCCCTATCGTCAAGGGCGCAGTATTTT.

The genes are TRBV5-1 and TRBJ2-3; TRBD2 matches 11 bases. V shed 3 bases and J 5 bases; nucleotides not matched to a gene: 8. The CDR3 is made up of 16 amino acids. Germline assignment: CDR1 SGHRS and CDR2 YFSETQ. The DNA of the CDR3 is TGCGCCAGCAGCTACCTAGCGGGAGGACCGGAAGATACGCAGTATTTT. Translated: CASSYLAGGPEDTQYF.

This clone was counted once. The chain has TRBV7-9 and TRBJ2-7, with D tentatively TRBD2 (6 bases). Germline V lookup: CDR1 SEHNR, CDR2 FQNEAQ (reference sequence). The CDR3 consists of 14 residues. Trimming removed 3 bases from V and 3 bases from J, with 12 bases in between. The CDR3 reads CASSLRDGGYEQYF. CDR3 sequence (DNA): TGTGCCAGCAGCTTGAGGGACGGGGGCTACGAGCAGTACTTC.

This clone was recorded once. The J gene is TRBJ2-7, the V gene TRBV28, with 9 bases fitting TRBD1. There are 14 residues in the CDR3. Losses at the gene ends were 3 bases for V and 3 bases for J; bases not matched to a gene: 3. Germline CDR1 MDHEN, CDR2 SYDVKM. The CDR3 sequence is CASSFGTGSYEQYF. The CDR3 DNA sequence: TGTGCCAGCAGTTTCGGGACAGGGAGCTACGAGCAGTACTTC.

V usage is TRBV6-5 and J usage is TRBJ2-5; D remains unclear. This CDR3 has 14 residues. V lost 2 bases and J 1 base, leaving 8 bases between the germline ends. Germline assignment: CDR1 MNHEY and CDR2 SVGAGI. CDR3 in DNA: TGTGCCAGCAGTTACGGAGTGGGCCAAGAGACCCAGTACTTC. The encoded protein is CASSYGVGQETQYF.

The chain carries TRBV29-1 and TRBJ2-2; 7 bases line up with TRBD1. CDR1 SQVTM and CDR2 ANQGSEA come from the germline V gene. This CDR3 is built from 12 residues. V dropped 7 bases and J dropped 5; count of bases not matched to a gene: 4. CDR3 coding DNA: TGCAGCGCCCTACAGGGGACCGGGGAGCTGTTTTTT. It is translated as CSALQGTGELFF.

This chain links TRBV7-3 with TRBJ2-5; 7 bases are shared with TRBD2. The CDR3 has 15 residues. J lost 5 bases, V lost 5 bases, and 11 bases had no gene match. Looked up from germline, CDR1 is SGHTA and CDR2 is FQGTGA. DNA of the CDR3: TGTGCCAGCAGCCCCCTGGGAGGGGCGGGGGAGACCCAGTACTTC. Protein product: CASSPLGGAGETQYF.

The chain combines TRBV7-9 with TRBJ1-2; D unresolved. The CDR3 spans 12 residues. CDR1 SEHNR and CDR2 FQNEAQ come from the germline V gene (reference sequence). V was shortened by 4 bases and J by 8 bases, with 11 bases between the two germline ends. The CDR3 DNA is TGTGCCAGCAGCTCATATCTGTGGGGCTACACCTTC. Encoded protein: CASSSYLWGYTF.

This rearrangement joins TRBV4-1 to TRBJ2-3, with D perhaps being TRBD1 or TRBD2 (5 bases each). The V and J ends lost 3 bases and 6 bases respectively, with 16 bases between them. This CDR3 contains 15 residues. CDR1 and CDR2 from the germline V gene are MGHRA and YSYEKL. CDR3 region: CASSHTPLEGDTQYF. In nucleotides, the CDR3 is TGCGCCAGCAGCCACACCCCACTAGAGGGGGATACGCAGTATTTT.

The chain uses TRBV10-3 and TRBJ2-3, with TRBD2 identical over 13 bases. After removal of 4 bases from V and 6 bases from J, the junction contained 4 bases not matched to a gene. CDR1 is ENHRY and CDR2 is SYGVKD in the germline V gene. The CDR3 runs 15 residues. DNA of the CDR3: TGTGCCATCAGTGGGACTAGCGGGAGTAGGGATACGCAGTATTTT. It codes for CAISGTSGSRDTQYF.

The chain links TRBV6-6 to TRBJ2-7; D call uncertain. Germline values: CDR1 MNHNY, CDR2 SVGAGI (reference sequence). CDR3 length: 13 amino acids. Trimming stripped 2 bases from V and 3 bases from J, with 8 bases between. CDR3 amino acids: CASSYNYRYEQYF. In DNA form, the CDR3 reads TGTGCCAGCAGTTACAACTACCGCTACGAGCAGTACTTC.

The chain uses TRBV6-5 and TRBJ2-7; 8 bases are a match to TRBD2. The ends lost 4 bases at V and 4 bases at J; junction bases unmatched: 6. CDR1 and CDR2 (germline): MNHEY, SVGAGI. The CDR3 covers 14 residues. The CDR3 region is CASSFGGVFYEQYF. The CDR3 DNA sequence: TGTGCCAGCAGTTTCGGGGGGGTCTTTTACGAGCAGTACTTC.

Regarding this clone: The germline gene is not matched at one end of the junction; a read error may be the cause. The J gene is TRBJ2-1, the V gene TRBV27, with 7 positions matching TRBD2. The CDR3 spans 13 residues. Germline assignment: CDR1 MNHEY and CDR2 SMNVEV (reference sequence). This CDR3 reads CASNVGTTNGQFF. The DNA of the CDR3 is TGTGCCAGCAACGTCGGGACTACCAATGGGCAGTTCTTC.

This clone was recorded once. V gene TRBV9 combines with J gene TRBJ2-3; D gene uncertain. CDR3 length equals 12 residues. V was pared by 0 bases and J by 3 bases, with 2 bases between. Per the germline V gene, CDR1 is SGDLS and CDR2 is YYNGEE. The CDR3: CASSVETDTQYF. CDR3 bases: TGTGCCAGCAGCGTAGAAACAGATACGCAGTATTTT.

This clone has a single count. The V call is TRBV15, the J call TRBJ2-3, with D perhaps TRBD1 (5 bases). The ends were cut back, 0 bases at V and 2 bases at J, with 9 bases in the middle. Germline V CDR1 and CDR2: LNHNV, YYDKDF (reference sequence). The CDR3 has 15 amino acids. The CDR3 DNA sequence: TGTGCCACCAGCAGAGATCGACAGCCCACAGATACGCAGTATTTT. Its translation is CATSRDRQPTDTQYF.

The V gene is TRBV5-6, the J gene TRBJ1-5; D is ambiguous. The CDR3 is 14 amino acids. Germline-derived CDR1 and CDR2 are SGHDT and YYEEEE. V lost 6 bases, J lost 0 bases, and 10 bases lay in between. In nucleotides, the CDR3 is TGTGCCAGCAAAGAGGGAAATAGCAATCAGCCCCAGCATTTT. Translated: CASKEGNSNQPQHF.

V is TRBV5-1 and J is TRBJ2-7; D unresolved. The CDR3 sequence is 13 residues long. V was pared by 7 bases and J by 3 bases, with 14 bases between. The germline gives CDR1 SGHRS, CDR2 YFSETQ. CDR3 sequence reads: CASSPIGDYEQYF. The CDR3 DNA sequence: TGCGCCAGCTCTCCCATTGGGGACTACGAGCAGTACTTC.

This chain links TRBV4-1 with TRBJ2-1; no reliable D call. Deletions cut 0 bases from V and 4 bases from J, with 7 bases between. Germline V gene data show CDR1 as MGHRA and CDR2 as YSYEKL. This CDR3 is 14 amino acids long. The CDR3 loop reads CASSQDGGYNEQFF. In DNA form, the CDR3 reads TGCGCCAGCAGCCAAGATGGCGGATACAATGAGCAGTTCTTC.

The rearrangement links TRBV27 to TRBJ2-7; no clear D. The CDR3 covers 13 residues. Trimming stripped 5 bases from V and 2 bases from J, with 10 bases between. In germline, CDR1 is MNHEY, CDR2 SMNVEV (reference sequence). The CDR3 DNA follows: TGTGCCAGCAGTATCCGACTCACCTACGAGCAGTACTTC. This codes for CASSIRLTYEQYF.

CDR3 in amino acids: CASNLDTGELFF. CDR3 sequence (DNA): TGTGCCAGCAATCTCGACACCGGGGAGCTGTTTTTT. The V and J genes are TRBV28 and TRBJ2-2; D is uncertain. The germline V gene encodes CDR1 MDHEN and CDR2 SYDVKM. Trimming cost V 7 bases and J 3 bases, with 6 bases left between them. The CDR3 is 12 amino acids.

The genes are TRBV28 and TRBJ2-3; D is possibly TRBD2 (5 bases). The length of the CDR3 is 12 residues. Germline V lookup: CDR1 MDHEN, CDR2 SYDVKM. V lost 4 bases and J 13 bases, leaving 15 bases between the germline ends. CDR3 region: CASSSIDKEEYF. CDR3 nucleotide sequence: TGTGCCAGCAGTTCTATCGACAAGGAGGAGTATTTT.

Details on this clone: The junction differs from germline at one of its ends, possibly a read error. The rearrangement uses TRBV28 and TRBJ2-7; D not certain. This CDR3 is built from 11 residues. CDR1 is MDHEN, CDR2 SYDVKM, per germline. CDR3 DNA sequence: TGTGCCAGCAGTTTTTCCTCCGAGCAGTACTTC. Encoded protein: CASSFSSEQYF.

The rearrangement joins TRBV5-1 to TRBJ2-1, with D possibly being TRBD2 (6 bases). Trimming left V 4 bases short and J 0 bases short, with 17 bases between. The CDR3 runs to 17 residues. CDR1 and CDR2 (germline): SGHRS, YFSETQ. CDR3 nucleotide sequence: TGCGCCAGCAGCCGAGACCTTAGCGGTAACTCCTACAATGAGCAGTTCTTC. It specifies CASSRDLSGNSYNEQFF. The variable domain in full, completed from reference TRBV5-1 and TRBJ2-1, reads KAGVTQTPRYLIKTRGQQVTLSCSPISGHRSVSWYQQTPGQGLQFLFEYFSETQRNKGNFPGRFSGRQFSNSRSEMNVSTLELGDSALYLCASSRDLSGNSYNEQFFGPGTRLTVL.

The CDR3 spells CASSDGDNQPQHF. The CDR3 DNA reads TGTGCCAGCAGTGACGGCGACAATCAGCCCCAGCATTTT. V gene TRBV6-4 combines with J gene TRBJ1-5; D is ambiguous. The V and J ends lost 2 bases and 3 bases respectively, with 5 bases between them. Germline CDR1 and CDR2: MRHNA and SNTAGT. This CDR3 region has 13 residues.

The rearrangement links TRBV5-5 to TRBJ2-3; D is unresolved. CDR3 size: 15 residues. Germline CDR1 and CDR2: SGHKS and YYEKEE (reference sequence). Trimming pared 1 base from V and 4 bases from J, leaving 13 bases between. The CDR3 region has the DNA TGTGCCAGCAGCTTGACTCTGGGTTACGCAGATACGCAGTATTTT. Its translation: CASSLTLGYADTQYF.

V usage is TRBV2 and J usage is TRBJ2-5; weak D call: TRBD2 (5 bases). Per germline, CDR1 SNHLY and CDR2 FYNNEI. Deletions cut 3 bases from V and 1 base from J, with 9 bases between. The CDR3 consists of 14 residues. The CDR3 is CASSDPSLQETQYF. In nucleotides, the CDR3 is TGTGCCAGCAGTGATCCTAGCCTCCAAGAGACCCAGTACTTC.

The J gene is TRBJ2-5, the V gene TRBV5-6, with D tentatively TRBD1 (5 bases). The J call may be mistaken, given a closer DNA end match to TRBJ2-7. The CDR3 is 16 residues long. Looked up from germline, CDR1 is SGHDT and CDR2 is YYEEEE. CDR3 region: CASSLSGLPSPLEQYF. DNA for the CDR3: TGTGCCAGCAGCTTGTCAGGGCTCCCCTCCCCTCTCGAGCAGTACTTC.

The V call is TRBV30, the J call TRBJ2-5; TRBD1 agrees at 9 bases. The DNA end is a closer match to TRBJ2-7, so the J assignment may be wrong. In germline, CDR1 is GTSNPN, CDR2 SVGIG (reference sequence). CDR3 size: 16 residues. CDR3 coding DNA: TGTGCCTGGACCTCCAATTGGGGGACAGGGCGTTACGAGCAGTACTTC. This codes for CAWTSNWGTGRYEQYF.

This rearrangement joins TRBV11-2 to TRBJ2-7, with no clear D. The V end lost 3 bases, the J end lost 0 bases, and 12 bases lay between the germline ends. CDR1 is SGHAT, CDR2 FQNNGV, per germline. The CDR3 has 15 residues. The CDR3 region is CASSLPGWPSYEQYF. For the CDR3, the DNA is TGTGCCAGCAGCTTGCCTGGATGGCCCTCCTACGAGCAGTACTTC.